This record looks at one T cell receptor beta chain sequence and its context. Its antigen remains unidentified. This CDR3 fails to terminate in the conserved phenylalanine or tryptophan, so it likely reflects a read error. The data stem from a study of tumor-infiltrating lymphocytes in primary liver carcinoma. Using a constant-region primer together with ProtoScript II reverse transcriptase, TCR beta cDNA was made from about 500 ng of total RNA. Library construction for TCR beta comprised three nested multiplex PCR rounds performed with slightly modified ARM-PCR. With TRBV1-TRBV30 forward primers and a C-beta reverse primer, the first two PCR rounds were run for approximately 9 cycles each. MiXCR, run by TCRdb on the multiplex PCR reads, gives a single entry per CDR3 protein. This table holds some 190,000 distinct CDR3 sequences, about 85% found once. Study-wide results and caveats: Tumors and blood were compared for top-250-clone fraction, and tumors had the significantly higher value (p = 0.039). Only about 8-24% of top clones spanned all five tumor regions. Paired tumor-adjacent and tumor-blood samples overlapped less than tumor region pairs did.

Between roughly 20 and 30 mg of unsorted bulk tissue served as the source from which RNA and DNA were co-extracted. The trim removed 1 base at V and 2 bases at J, leaving 5 bases unmatched. Germline V gene lookup returns CDR1 SQVTM and CDR2 ANQGSEA. The CDR3 runs 16 residues. This TCR was sampled from a man aged 40-55 years with primary liver carcinoma and hepatitis B virus infection. The chain joins TRBV29-1 to TRBJ2-3; the match to TRBD2 covers 11 bases. Source material: tumor tissue from primary liver carcinoma. CDR3 DNA: TGCAGCGTTGAAGGCGTAGCGGGAGGGTTCACAGATACGCAGTATTAT. Protein: CSVEGVAGGFTDTQYY.